The clone carrying this T cell receptor beta chain has more than one count but fewer than ten. These data are taken from a study of T-cell reconstitution after alpha-beta-depleted transplantation in children. Molecular barcoding with unique molecular identifiers was used for the TCRbeta library. Using its own MiXCR run on the PCR reads, TCRdb lists one record per CDR3 protein. Of some 280,000 distinct CDR3 sequences in the sample, more than 8% were seen once. The germline V gene has CDR1 SGDLS and CDR2 YYNGEE. The CDR3 extends over 15 amino acids. Trimming took off 4 bases at V and 0 bases at J, with 12 bases between the two ends.

The TCR comes from a human donor who donated a stem cell graft to a child with SCID. The rearrangement joins TRBV9 to TRBJ2-3, with D possibly matching TRBD2 (6 bases). The source material was PBMCs from the stem cell graft donor, sampled from the stem cell graft. In DNA form, the CDR3 reads TGTGCCAGCAGCTACGGGGGAGCTAGCACAGATACGCAGTATTTT. Translated, it gives CASSYGGASTDTQYF. The whole variable domain, remainder taken from reference TRBV9 and TRBJ2-3, is DSGVTQTPKHLITATGQRVTLRCSPRSGDLSVYWYQQSLDQGLQFLIQYYNGEERAKGNILERFSAQQFPDLHSELNLSSLELGDSALYFCASSYGGASTDTQYFGPGTRLTVL.